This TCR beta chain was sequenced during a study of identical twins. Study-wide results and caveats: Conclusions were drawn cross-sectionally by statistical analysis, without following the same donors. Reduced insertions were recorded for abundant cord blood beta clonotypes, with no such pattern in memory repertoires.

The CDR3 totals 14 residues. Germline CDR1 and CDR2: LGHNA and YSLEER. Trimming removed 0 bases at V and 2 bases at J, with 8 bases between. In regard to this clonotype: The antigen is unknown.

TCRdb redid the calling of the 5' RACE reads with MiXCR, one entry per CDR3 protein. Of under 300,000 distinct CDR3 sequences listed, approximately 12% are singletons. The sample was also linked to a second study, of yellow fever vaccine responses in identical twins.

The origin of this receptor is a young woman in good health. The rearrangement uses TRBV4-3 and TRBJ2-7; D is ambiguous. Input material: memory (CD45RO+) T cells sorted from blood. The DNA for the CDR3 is TGCGCCAGCAGCCAAGATTGGGGTCCCTACGAGCAGTACTTC. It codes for CASSQDWGPYEQYF.